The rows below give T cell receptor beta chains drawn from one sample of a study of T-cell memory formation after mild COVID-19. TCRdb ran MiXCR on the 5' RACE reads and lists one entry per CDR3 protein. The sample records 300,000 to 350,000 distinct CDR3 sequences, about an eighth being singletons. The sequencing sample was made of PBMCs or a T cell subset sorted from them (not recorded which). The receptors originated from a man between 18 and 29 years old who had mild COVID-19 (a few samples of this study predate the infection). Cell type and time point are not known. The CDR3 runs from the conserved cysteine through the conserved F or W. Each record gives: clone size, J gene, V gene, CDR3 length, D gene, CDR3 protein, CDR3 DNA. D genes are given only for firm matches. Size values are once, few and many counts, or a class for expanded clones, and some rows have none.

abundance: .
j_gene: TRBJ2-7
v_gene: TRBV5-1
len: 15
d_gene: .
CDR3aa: CASSLGSTGTYEQYF
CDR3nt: TGCGCCAGCAGCTTGGGGTCTACTGGGACCTACGAGCAGTACTTC

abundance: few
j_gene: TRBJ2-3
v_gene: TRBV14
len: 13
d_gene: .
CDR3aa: CASSQVRDSLPYF
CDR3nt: TGTGCCAGCAGCCAAGTACGGGACTCCCTCCCGTATTTT

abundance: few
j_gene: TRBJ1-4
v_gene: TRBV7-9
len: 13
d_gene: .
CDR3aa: CASRPGTNEKLFF
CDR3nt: TGTGCCAGCCGGCCCGGGACTAATGAAAAACTGTTTTTT

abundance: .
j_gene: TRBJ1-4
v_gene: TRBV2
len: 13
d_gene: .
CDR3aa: CASSFAGNEKLFF
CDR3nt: TGTGCCAGCAGTTTTGCTGGAAATGAAAAACTGTTTTTT

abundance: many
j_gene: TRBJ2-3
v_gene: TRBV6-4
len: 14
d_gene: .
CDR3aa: CASSEGRSTDTQYF
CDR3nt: TGTGCCAGCAGTGAGGGGCGGAGCACAGATACGCAGTATTTT

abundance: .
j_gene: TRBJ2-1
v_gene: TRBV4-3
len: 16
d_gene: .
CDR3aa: CASSQGQSGLYNEQFF
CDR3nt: TGCGCCAGCAGCCAAGGACAGTCGGGCCTTTACAATGAGCAGTTCTTC

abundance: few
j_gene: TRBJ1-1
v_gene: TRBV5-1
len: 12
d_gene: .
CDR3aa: CASSSPNTEAFF
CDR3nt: TGCGCCAGCAGCTCCCCAAACACTGAAGCTTTCTTT

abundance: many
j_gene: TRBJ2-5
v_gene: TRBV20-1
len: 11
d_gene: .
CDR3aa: CSAREGETQYF
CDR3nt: TGCAGTGCTAGAGAGGGTGAGACCCAGTACTTC

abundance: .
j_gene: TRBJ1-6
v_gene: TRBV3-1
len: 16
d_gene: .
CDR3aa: CASSQDFGPSGSPLHF
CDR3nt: TGTGCCAGCAGCCAAGATTTTGGACCGTCGGGTTCACCCCTCCACTTT

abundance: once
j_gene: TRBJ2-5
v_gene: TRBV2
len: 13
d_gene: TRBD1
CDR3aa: CASNEGGRETQYF
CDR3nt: TGTGCCAGCAACGAAGGGGGCCGGGAGACCCAGTACTTC

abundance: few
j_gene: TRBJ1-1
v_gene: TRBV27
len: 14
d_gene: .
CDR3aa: CASSLYGQNTEAFF
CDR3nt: TGTGCCAGCAGTTTATACGGCCAGAACACTGAAGCTTTCTTT

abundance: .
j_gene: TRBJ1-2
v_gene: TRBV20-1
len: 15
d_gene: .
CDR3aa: CSATSDRTHLYGYTF
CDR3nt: TGCAGTGCTACTTCAGACCGTACCCACCTGTATGGCTACACCTTC

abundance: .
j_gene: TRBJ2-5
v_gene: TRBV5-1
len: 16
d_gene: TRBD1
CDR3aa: CASSFAGQGPWETQYF
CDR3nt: TGCGCCAGCAGCTTCGCGGGACAGGGGCCGTGGGAGACCCAGTACTTC

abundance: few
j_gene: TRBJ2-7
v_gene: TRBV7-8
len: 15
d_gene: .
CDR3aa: CASSRGWDSAYEQYF
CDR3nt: TGTGCCAGCAGCCGAGGCTGGGACTCGGCCTACGAGCAGTACTTC

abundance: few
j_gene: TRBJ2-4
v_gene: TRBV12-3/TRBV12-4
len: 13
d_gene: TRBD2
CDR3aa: CASSTGTTNIQYF
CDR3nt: TGTGCCAGCAGTACCGGGACTACAAACATTCAGTACTTC

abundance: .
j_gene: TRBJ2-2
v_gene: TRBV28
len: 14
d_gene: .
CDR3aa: CASSPIGIAGELFF
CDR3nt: TGTGCCAGCAGTCCCATAGGGATCGCCGGGGAGCTGTTTTTT

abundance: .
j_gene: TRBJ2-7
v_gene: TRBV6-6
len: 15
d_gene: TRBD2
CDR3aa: CASRSSGGGAYEQYF
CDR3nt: TGTGCCAGCAGGTCTTCGGGCGGGGGGGCCTACGAGCAGTACTTC

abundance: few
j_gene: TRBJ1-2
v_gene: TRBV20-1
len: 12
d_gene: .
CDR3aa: CSASTGWLGYTF
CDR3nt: TGCAGTGCTTCTACAGGGTGGTTAGGCTACACCTTC

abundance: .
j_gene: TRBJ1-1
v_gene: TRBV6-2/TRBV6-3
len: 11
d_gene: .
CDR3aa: CASCMNTEAFF
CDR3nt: TGTGCCAGCTGCATGAACACTGAAGCTTTCTTT

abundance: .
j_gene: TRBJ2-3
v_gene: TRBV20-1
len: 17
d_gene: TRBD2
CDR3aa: CSAYAALRGGSTDTQYF
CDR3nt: TGCAGTGCTTATGCGGCCCTTCGGGGGGGGAGCACAGATACGCAGTATTTT

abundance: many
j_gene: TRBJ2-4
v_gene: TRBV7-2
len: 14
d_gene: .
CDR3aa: CASSSGGAKNIQYF
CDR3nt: TGTGCCAGCAGCTCCGGGGGAGCCAAAAACATTCAGTACTTC

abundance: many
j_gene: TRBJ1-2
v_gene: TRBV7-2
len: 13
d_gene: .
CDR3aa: CASSAGGNYGYTF
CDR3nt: TGTGCCAGCAGCGCGGGGGGGAACTATGGCTACACCTTC

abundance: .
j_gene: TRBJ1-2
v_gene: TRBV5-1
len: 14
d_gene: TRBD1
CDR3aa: CASSYTGGAGGYTF
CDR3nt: TGCGCCAGCAGCTACACAGGGGGCGCCGGAGGCTACACCTTC

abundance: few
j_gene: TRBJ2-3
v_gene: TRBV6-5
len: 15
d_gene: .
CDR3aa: CASALSGSDGDTQYF
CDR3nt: TGTGCCAGCGCGCTTAGCGGCTCCGACGGGGATACGCAGTATTTT

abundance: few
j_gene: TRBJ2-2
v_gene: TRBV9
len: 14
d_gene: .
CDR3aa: CASSVSQRIGELFF
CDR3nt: TGTGCCAGCAGCGTATCCCAGAGAATCGGGGAGCTGTTTTTT

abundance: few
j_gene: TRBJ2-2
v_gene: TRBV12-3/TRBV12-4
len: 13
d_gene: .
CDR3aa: CASRLHLTGELFF
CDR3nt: TGTGCCAGCAGGTTACATTTAACCGGGGAGCTGTTTTTT

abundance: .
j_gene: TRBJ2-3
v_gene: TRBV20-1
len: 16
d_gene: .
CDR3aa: CSARLAARDHTDTQYF
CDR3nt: TGCAGTGCTAGGTTGGCCGCTCGGGACCACACAGATACGCAGTATTTT

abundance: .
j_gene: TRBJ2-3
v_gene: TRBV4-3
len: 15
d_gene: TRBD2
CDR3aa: CASSHSGVMPDTQYF
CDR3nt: TGCGCCAGCAGCCATAGCGGGGTGATGCCCGATACGCAGTATTTT

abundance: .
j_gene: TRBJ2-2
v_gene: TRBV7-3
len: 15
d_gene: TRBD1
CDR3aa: CASSFTTGGTGELFF
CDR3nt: TGTGCCAGCAGCTTTACAACAGGGGGCACCGGGGAGCTGTTTTTT